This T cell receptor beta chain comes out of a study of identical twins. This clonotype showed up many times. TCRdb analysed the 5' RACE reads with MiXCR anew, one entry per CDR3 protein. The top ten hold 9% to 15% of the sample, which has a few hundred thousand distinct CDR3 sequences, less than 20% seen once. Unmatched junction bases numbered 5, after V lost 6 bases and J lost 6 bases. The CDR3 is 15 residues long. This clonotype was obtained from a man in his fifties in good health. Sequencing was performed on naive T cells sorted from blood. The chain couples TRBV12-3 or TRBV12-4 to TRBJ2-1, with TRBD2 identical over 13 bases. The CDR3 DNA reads TGTGCCAGCAGCCCGGGACTAGCGGGAATCAATGAGCAGTTCTTC. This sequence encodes CASSPGLAGINEQFF.